The T cell receptor beta chain under discussion was sequenced for a study of cytomegalovirus exposure and HLA in healthy donors. Whole-study results and caveats: A prior analysis recorded that most TCR beta V segments were productive about 87% or about 30% of the time. Later analysis demonstrated an association between a missense DCLRE1C variant and TCR beta V- and J-gene trimming. TCR beta chains numbering approximately 150 were designated cytomegalovirus-associated.

Turning to this clone: Its antigen is undetermined.

The PCR used 60 Vbeta and 13 Jbeta primers. The table came from immunoSEQ multiplex PCR; TCRdb's copy has only in-frame clones and leaves some out. The profile covers approximately 170,000 clones, with 70% to 80% appearing a single time and less than 2% taken by the ten largest. In germline, CDR1 is MNHEY, CDR2 SMNVEV (reference sequence). V shed 6 bases, J shed 4 bases, and the junction held 4 bases outside the gene matches. CDR3 size: 14 residues. The sequenced sample consisted of PBMCs. The source of this sequence is a man aged 35 to 55 in good health and CMV-seronegative. This chain uses TRBV27 with TRBJ2-5; TRBD1 matches at 11 bases. The CDR3 loop is CASRKGQGGETQYF. The CDR3 nucleotides read TGTGCCAGCAGAAAGGGACAGGGGGGAGAGACCCAGTACTTC.